This TCR beta chain came from a study of blood T cell repertoires in COVID-19. Overall study context: T cells, B-cell-depleted T cells, or PBMCs provided the cDNA or gDNA that served as material.

In the authors' workflow: Amplification of reference gene primers was used by the study to estimate nucleated cell counts. Here immunoSEQ multiplex PCR was the method, and the copy in TCRdb shows in-frame clones only, minus some. V, J and clone size are those of that table, while D and trimming were read from the DNA. The table records 75,000 to 95,000 clones, about 71% of them present only once. This clone has more than one count but fewer than ten. V gave up 6 bases and J gave up 1 base; unmatched junction bases: 11. The CDR3 contains 17 residues. CDR1 is SNHLY and CDR2 is FYNNEI in the germline V gene.

This sequence was found in a woman aged 55-75 years in a cohort sampled during active or convalescent COVID-19. The rearrangement uses TRBV2 and TRBJ1-3; TRBD1 aligns across 8 bases. The source material was peripheral blood. CDR3 coding DNA: TGTGCCAGCAGGTACGGAACAGGGGGATCTTCTGGAAACACCATATATTTT. Translating it yields CASRYGTGGSSGNTIYF.